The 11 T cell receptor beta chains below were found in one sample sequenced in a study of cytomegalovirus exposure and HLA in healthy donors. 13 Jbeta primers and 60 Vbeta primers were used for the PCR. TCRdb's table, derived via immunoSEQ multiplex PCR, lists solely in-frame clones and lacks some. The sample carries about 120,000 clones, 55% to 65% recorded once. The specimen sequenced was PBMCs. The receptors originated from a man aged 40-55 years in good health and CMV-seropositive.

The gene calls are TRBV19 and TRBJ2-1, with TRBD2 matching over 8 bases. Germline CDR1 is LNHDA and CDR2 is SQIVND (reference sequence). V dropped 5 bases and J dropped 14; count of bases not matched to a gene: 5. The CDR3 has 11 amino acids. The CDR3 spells CASSSGLGEFF. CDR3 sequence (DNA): TGTGCCAGTAGTTCGGGACTAGGGGAGTTCTTC.

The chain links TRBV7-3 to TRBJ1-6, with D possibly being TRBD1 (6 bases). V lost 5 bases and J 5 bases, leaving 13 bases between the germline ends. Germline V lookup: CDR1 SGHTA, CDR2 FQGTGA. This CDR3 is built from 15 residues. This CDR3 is CASSLRGRDNSPLHF. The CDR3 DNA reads TGTGCCAGCAGCCTCAGGGGCAGGGATAATTCACCCCTCCACTTT.

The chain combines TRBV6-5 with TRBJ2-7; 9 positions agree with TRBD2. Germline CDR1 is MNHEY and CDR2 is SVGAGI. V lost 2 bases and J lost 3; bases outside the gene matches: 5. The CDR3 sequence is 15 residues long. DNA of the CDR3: TGTGCCAGCAGTTACCGACTAGCGGCGGGCTACGAGCAGTACTTC. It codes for CASSYRLAAGYEQYF.

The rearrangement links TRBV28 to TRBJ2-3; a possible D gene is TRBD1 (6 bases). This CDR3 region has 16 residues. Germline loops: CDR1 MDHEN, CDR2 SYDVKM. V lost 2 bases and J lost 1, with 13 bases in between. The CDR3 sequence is CASSLKQGVGTDTQYF. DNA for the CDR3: TGTGCCAGCAGTTTAAAACAGGGAGTGGGCACAGATACGCAGTATTTT.

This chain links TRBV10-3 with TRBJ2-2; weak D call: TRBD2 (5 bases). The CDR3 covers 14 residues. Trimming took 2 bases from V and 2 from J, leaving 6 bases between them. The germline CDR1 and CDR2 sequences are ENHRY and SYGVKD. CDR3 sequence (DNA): TGTGCCATCAGTGAGCGGGAAAACACCGGGGAGCTGTTTTTT. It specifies CAISERENTGELFF.

CDR3 coding DNA: TGTGCCAGCAGCTTAGTGGGAGATCAGCCCCAGCATTTT. It is translated as CASSLVGDQPQHF. The chain recombines TRBV7-2 with TRBJ1-5; D unclear. The germline V and J ends were trimmed by 1 base and 5 bases, with 6 bases remaining between them. This CDR3 region has 13 residues. Germline V gives CDR1 SGHTA, CDR2 FQGNSA.

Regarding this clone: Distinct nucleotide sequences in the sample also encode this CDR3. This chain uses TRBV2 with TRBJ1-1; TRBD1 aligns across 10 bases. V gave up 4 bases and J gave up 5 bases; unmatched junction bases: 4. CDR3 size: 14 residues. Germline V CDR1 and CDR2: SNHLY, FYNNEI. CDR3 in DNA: TGTGCCAGCAGTGGGACAGGGGGAAGGACTGAAGCTTTCTTT. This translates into CASSGTGGRTEAFF.

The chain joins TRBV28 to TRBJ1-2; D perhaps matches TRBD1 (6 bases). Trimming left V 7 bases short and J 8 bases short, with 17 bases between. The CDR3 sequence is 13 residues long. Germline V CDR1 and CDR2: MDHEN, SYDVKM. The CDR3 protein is CASKRGGGQGYTF. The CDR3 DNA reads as TGTGCCAGCAAGAGGGGGGGAGGGCAGGGCTACACCTTC.

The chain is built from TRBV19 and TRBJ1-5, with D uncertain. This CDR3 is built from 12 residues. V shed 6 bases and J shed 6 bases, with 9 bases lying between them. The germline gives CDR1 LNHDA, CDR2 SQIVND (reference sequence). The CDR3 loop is CASSDISQPQHF. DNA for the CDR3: TGTGCCAGTAGCGACATTAGTCAGCCCCAGCATTTT.

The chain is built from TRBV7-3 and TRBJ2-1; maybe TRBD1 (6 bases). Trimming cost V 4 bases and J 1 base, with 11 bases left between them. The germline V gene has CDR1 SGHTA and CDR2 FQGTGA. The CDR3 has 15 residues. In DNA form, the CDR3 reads TGTGCCAGCAGCTCGGGGACACCTTCCTACAATGAGCAGTTCTTC. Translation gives CASSSGTPSYNEQFF.

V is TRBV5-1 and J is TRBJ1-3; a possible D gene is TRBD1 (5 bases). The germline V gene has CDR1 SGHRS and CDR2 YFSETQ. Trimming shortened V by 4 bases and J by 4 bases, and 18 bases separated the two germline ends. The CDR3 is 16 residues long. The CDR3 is CASSPVGDSSGNTIYF. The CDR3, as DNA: TGCGCCAGCAGCCCGGTCGGGGACTCCTCCGGAAACACCATATATTTT.